The 5 T cell receptor beta chains presented below share a single source sample, sequenced in a study of T cells in Graves' hyperthyroidism and ophthalmopathy. From RNA transcripts, TCR beta CDR3 regions were amplified. HTBI primers were the set used in a first-round RT-PCR of the TCR CDR3. TCRdb fed the multiplex PCR reads into MiXCR, producing one record per CDR3 protein. This sample yields 300,000 or so distinct CDR3 sequences, of which 20% to 25% are seen a single time; about 50% belongs to the top ten. The sequencing input was blood. Receptors originate from a woman aged 45 to 65 with Graves' hyperthyroidism.

Ten or more counts support this clonotype. The V gene is TRBV20-1, the J gene TRBJ2-3; the match to TRBD2 covers 16 bases. CDR1 and CDR2 (germline): DFQATT, SNEGSKA (reference sequence). Trimming at V came to 6 bases and at J to 4 bases, leaving 7 bases not matched to a gene. The CDR3 loop spans 16 amino acids. DNA of the CDR3: TGCAGTGCGCCAAGGGGACTAGCGGGGGGGCCAGATACGCAGTATTTT. It yields the protein CSAPRGLAGGPDTQYF.

This chain joins TRBV29-1 and TRBJ1-3, with D uncertain. The CDR3 length is 13 residues. Germline V gene lookup returns CDR1 SQVTM and CDR2 ANQGSEA. Trimming left V 4 bases short and J 0 bases short, with 7 bases between. CDR3 in DNA: TGCAGCGTTGGTTGGAGCTCTGGAAACACCATATATTTT. This translates into CSVGWSSGNTIYF.

This clonotype was counted at least ten times. V and J are TRBV20-1 and TRBJ2-1; 7 bases line up with TRBD2. CDR3 length: 15 residues. After removal of 5 bases from V and 7 bases from J, the junction contained 14 bases not matched to a gene. Germline lookup yields CDR1 DFQATT and CDR2 SNEGSKA (reference sequence). The CDR3 reads CSARDYPVGLNEQFF. The CDR3 nucleotides read TGCAGTGCTCGGGACTACCCAGTGGGATTAAATGAGCAGTTCTTC.

The table lists this clonotype with many counts. V gene TRBV27 combines with J gene TRBJ1-2; TRBD1 is a possible D gene (6 bases). The germline CDR1 and CDR2 sequences are MNHEY and SMNVEV (reference sequence). This CDR3 region has 13 residues. The V end was cut by 1 base, the J end by 8 bases, with 11 bases between. The CDR3 coding sequence is TGTGCCAGCAGTTTATGGGCAGGGGACGGCTACACCTTC. Translating it yields CASSLWAGDGYTF.

This clonotype was recorded at least ten times. The chain has TRBV7-9 and TRBJ2-7; D ambiguous. This CDR3 spans 12 amino acids. The germline V gene encodes CDR1 SEHNR and CDR2 FQNEAQ (reference sequence). With 8 bases removed from V and 3 bases from J, the gap between germline ends came to 11 bases. Here the CDR3 DNA reads TGTGCCAGCGGGCGCTATGACTACGAGCAGTACTTC. This codes for CASGRYDYEQYF. The variable domain in full, with the rest retrieved from reference TRBV7-9 and TRBJ2-7, is DTGVSQNPRHKITKRGQNVTFRCDPISEHNRLYWYRQTLGQGPEFLTYFQNEAQLEKSRLLSDRFSAERPKGSFSTLEIQRTEQGDSAMYLCASGRYDYEQYFGPGTRLTVT.